This paragraph covers one T cell receptor (beta chain) sequence. Its antigen is undetermined. V shed 7 bases, J shed 0 bases, and the junction held 3 bases outside the gene matches. Germline V gene sequence: CDR1 MNHEY, CDR2 SVGAGI. This CDR3 comprises 14 residues. This sample is part of a study of blood T cells in healthy people across ages. The wider study: The template switching approach captured approximately one barcoded beta molecule for every two T cells.

General study results and limits: PBMCs went unsorted, and a conclusive naive versus antigen-experienced comparison was therefore prevented. The study found more naive CD4+ cells and higher diversity in long-lived than aged donors.

Alongside a J-beta primer mix, a sample-barcoded 5' primer served in a second PCR lasting roughly 7 to 11 cycles. Researchers report that a template-switch adaptor with 12 random nucleotides tagged each cDNA molecule. TCRdb re-called the 5' RACE reads with MiXCR, one entry per CDR3 protein. This sample has 1,800,000 or so distinct CDR3 sequences; 39% occur once, and the top ten carry more than 20%. Source material: blood. This TCR was sampled from a human donor in good health. V is TRBV6-5 and J is TRBJ1-5, with 7 positions matching TRBD1. The CDR3 nucleotides are TGTGCCAGCATAAGGGGGCTTAGCAATCAGCCCCAGCATTTT. This codes for CASIRGLSNQPQHF.